What follows are 31 T cell receptor beta chains derived from one specimen sequenced in a study of T-cell memory formation after mild COVID-19. TCRdb recomputed calls from the 5' RACE reads with MiXCR, one row per CDR3 protein. The table includes 100,000 to 120,000 distinct CDR3 sequences, about 24% detected once. The sample consisted of PBMCs or a T cell subset sorted from them (not recorded which). The receptors come from a man aged 18 to 30 who had mild COVID-19 (a few samples of this study predate the infection). Cell type and time point are not known.

The chain employs TRBV12-3 or TRBV12-4 and TRBJ2-7; TRBD2 aligns across 7 bases. V lost 5 bases and J lost 4; bases outside the gene matches: 8. The CDR3 is made up of 14 amino acids. CDR3 DNA sequence: TGTGCCAGCAGTCCCGCCCCGGGGGGTTACGAGCAGTACTTC. Its translation is CASSPAPGGYEQYF.

This clonotype was detected a few times. The chain couples TRBV20-1 to TRBJ2-4; D is unclear. The germline CDR1 and CDR2 sequences are DFQATT and SNEGSKA (reference sequence). There are 14 residues in the CDR3. Trimming cost V 5 bases and J 0 bases, with 11 bases left between them. The chain's CDR3 is CSAPGELAKNIQYF. In nucleotides, the CDR3 is TGCAGTGCTCCCGGTGAGCTAGCCAAAAACATTCAGTACTTC.

The sample holds a few counts of this clonotype. V gene TRBV7-2 combines with J gene TRBJ1-2; 7 bases fit TRBD1. V lost 3 bases to trimming and J lost 3 bases; unmatched junction nucleotides: 10. Germline CDR1 SGHTA, CDR2 FQGNSA. The CDR3 is 16 amino acids. This CDR3 is CASSLVPGGGHYGYTF. The CDR3 DNA is TGTGCCAGCAGCTTGGTGCCAGGGGGAGGGCACTATGGCTACACCTTC.

The chain links TRBV25-1 to TRBJ2-7; D might be TRBD2 (5 bases). CDR1 and CDR2 (germline): MGHDK, SYGVNS. Trimming left V 0 bases short and J 5 bases short, with 11 bases between. The CDR3 is 14 amino acids. The CDR3 is CASSEYTDGDEQYF. CDR3 in DNA: TGTGCCAGCAGTGAATATACTGACGGGGACGAGCAGTACTTC.

The chain recombines TRBV4-3 with TRBJ2-5, with 7 bases identical to TRBD1. The CDR3 loop spans 15 amino acids. CDR1 is LGHNA, CDR2 YSLEER, per germline. Trimming removed 3 bases from V and 5 bases from J; junction bases left unmatched: 9. The DNA of the CDR3 is TGCGCCAGCAGCCAGGGGACAGCGAAGCGGGAGACCCAGTACTTC. This codes for CASSQGTAKRETQYF.

The chain combines TRBV4-1 with TRBJ1-2, with D hard to call. This CDR3 region has 15 residues. Germline V lookup: CDR1 MGHRA, CDR2 YSYEKL. Deletions cut 0 bases from V and 2 bases from J, with 10 bases between. CDR3 nucleotides: TGCGCCAGCAGCCAAGATGGGTCCGAAAACTATGGCTACACCTTC. It codes for CASSQDGSENYGYTF.

This clonotype turned up a few times. This sequence joins TRBV7-9 and TRBJ1-1; D is undetermined. The CDR3 is 12 amino acids. Per the germline V gene, CDR1 is SEHNR and CDR2 is FQNEAQ (reference sequence). The germline V and J ends were trimmed by 5 bases and 5 bases, with 9 bases remaining between them. The CDR3 DNA follows: TGTGCCAGCAGCGTGAGGGTAACTGAAGCTTTCTTT. Its translation is CASSVRVTEAFF.

This clonotype has only a few counts. The chain carries TRBV10-3 and TRBJ1-2, with D unresolved. CDR1 is ENHRY and CDR2 is SYGVKD in the germline V gene. The length of the CDR3 is 15 residues. Trimming cost V 4 bases and J 0 bases, with 12 bases left between them. The CDR3 nucleotides are TGTGCCATCAGTGTGGAAGGAAAGCCTAACTATGGCTACACCTTC. It encodes CAISVEGKPNYGYTF.

The rearrangement joins TRBV4-1 to TRBJ2-5; TRBD2 matches at 11 bases. Losses at the gene ends were 4 bases for V and 1 base for J; bases not matched to a gene: 14. The CDR3 is 19 residues long. Per the germline V gene, CDR1 is MGHRA and CDR2 is YSYEKL. The CDR3 DNA follows: TGCGCCAGCAGCCCCCAACTTCCTAGCGGGGGGAAATTCCAAGAGACCCAGTACTTC. Translated, it gives CASSPQLPSGGKFQETQYF.

This rearrangement joins TRBV10-3 to TRBJ1-4, with D perhaps TRBD1 (5 bases). V dropped 6 bases and J dropped 8 bases, with 22 bases sitting between them. Germline V gives CDR1 ENHRY, CDR2 SYGVKD. CDR3 size: 16 residues. This CDR3 reads CAISAGLSLEKEKLFF. CDR3 coding DNA: TGTGCCATCAGCGCGGGACTGAGTCTGGAAAAAGAAAAACTGTTTTTT.

The rearrangement uses TRBV29-1 and TRBJ1-2; 9 nucleotides line up with TRBD1. This CDR3 is 15 amino acids long. The germline V gene encodes CDR1 SQVTM and CDR2 ANQGSEA. J lost 7 bases, V lost 0 bases, and 9 bases had no gene match. The CDR3 reads CSVEDIQGAVGGYTF. The CDR3 region has the DNA TGCAGCGTTGAAGATATACAGGGGGCGGTGGGTGGCTACACCTTC. The whole variable domain, remainder taken from reference TRBV29-1 and TRBJ1-2, is SAVISQKPSRDICQRGTSLTIQCQVDSQVTMMFWYRQQPGQSLTLIATANQGSEATYESGFVIDKFPISRPNLTFSTLTVSNMSPEDSSIYLCSVEDIQGAVGGYTFGSGTRLTVV.

This clonotype was found a few times. The chain carries TRBV6-5 and TRBJ2-7; 10 nucleotides line up with TRBD1. Looked up from germline, CDR1 is MNHEY and CDR2 is SVGAGI. Unmatched junction bases numbered 7, after V lost 8 bases and J lost 3 bases. The CDR3 length is 14 residues. CDR3 sequence (DNA): TGTGCCAGCGGACCGGGACAGGGGTTCTACGAGCAGTACTTC. Protein sequence: CASGPGQGFYEQYF.

In its sample, this clonotype was seen a few times. A read error may account for a junction end that differs from germline. The V gene is TRBV3-1, the J gene TRBJ2-7; weak D call: TRBD2 (5 bases). In germline, CDR1 is LGHDT, CDR2 YNNKEL (reference sequence). The CDR3 has 18 amino acids. In DNA, the CDR3 is TGTGCCAGCAGTCAAGAAGGGCCCCGGGCTATGGACTCGGACGAGCAGTACTTC. Amino acid sequence: CASSQEGPRAMDSDEQYF.

This clonotype was recorded a few times. The J gene is TRBJ2-5, the V gene TRBV6-5; D might be TRBD1 (6 bases). This CDR3 region has 16 residues. The V end was cut by 6 bases, the J end by 0 bases, with 17 bases between. Looked up from germline, CDR1 is MNHEY and CDR2 is SVGAGI. The CDR3 protein is CASSHRQETDQETQYF. CDR3 DNA sequence: TGTGCCAGCAGCCACAGACAGGAGACCGACCAAGAGACCCAGTACTTC.

The V call is TRBV28, the J call TRBJ2-7, with a weak D call TRBD1 (5 bases). V lost 4 bases and J lost 4, with 14 bases in between. The CDR3 has 14 residues. The germline gives CDR1 MDHEN, CDR2 SYDVKM. The CDR3 sequence is CASSSPGRSYEQYV. The CDR3 coding sequence is TGTGCCAGCAGTTCTCCAGGGCGCTCTTACGAGCAGTACGTC.

This clonotype appeared once. CDR3 protein: CASSPDLGRRSYNEQFF. As DNA, the CDR3 is TGTGCCAGTAGTCCTGACTTGGGAAGAAGGTCCTACAATGAGCAGTTCTTC. The chain links TRBV19 to TRBJ2-1; D call uncertain. The ends were cut back, 5 bases at V and 1 base at J, with 18 bases in the middle. The CDR3 is 17 residues long. Germline-derived CDR1 and CDR2 are LNHDA and SQIVND (reference sequence).

CDR3 coding DNA: TGTGCCAGCAGCAACCGGGACAAAGCCTACAATGAGCAGTTCTTC. It yields the protein CASSNRDKAYNEQFF. The chain couples TRBV14 to TRBJ2-1, with D perhaps matching TRBD1 (6 bases). This CDR3 is built from 15 residues. V was shortened by 5 bases and J by 2 bases, with 13 bases between the two germline ends. Per germline, CDR1 SGHDN and CDR2 FVKESK.

The V call is TRBV4-3, the J call TRBJ1-1; D is perhaps TRBD1 (6 bases). This CDR3 comprises 15 residues. The V gene lost 7 bases and the J gene lost 3 bases, with 18 bases spanning the gap. Germline CDR1 reads LGHNA; CDR2 reads YSLEER. The CDR3 DNA reads as TGCGCCAGCAAGGCAGGGGCTAATGGGGACACTGAAGCTTTCTTT. Residues: CASKAGANGDTEAFF.

This CDR3 reads CASRGQEYGYTF. CDR3 DNA: TGTGCCAGCAGGGGCCAGGAGTATGGCTACACCTTC. The chain joins TRBV27 to TRBJ1-2; D remains ambiguous. Germline V lookup: CDR1 MNHEY, CDR2 SMNVEV (reference sequence). V gave up 6 bases and J gave up 5 bases, with 10 bases separating them. The CDR3 sequence is 12 residues long.

The V gene is TRBV27, the J gene TRBJ2-5, with D tentatively TRBD1 (5 bases). The CDR3 length is 14 residues. Germline values: CDR1 MNHEY, CDR2 SMNVEV (reference sequence). V lost 5 bases and J 0 bases, leaving 10 bases between the germline ends. The CDR3 here is CASSRLTDQETQYF. The CDR3 DNA is TGTGCCAGCAGTCGTTTGACAGACCAAGAGACCCAGTACTTC.

This sequence joins TRBV9 and TRBJ2-5; no clear D gene. The CDR3 sequence is 14 residues long. Trimming took off 0 bases at V and 3 bases at J, with 9 bases between the two ends. Germline V gene lookup returns CDR1 SGDLS and CDR2 YYNGEE. CDR3 sequence (DNA): TGTGCCAGCAGCGTAGCCGGCAGCGAAGAGACCCAGTACTTC. Amino acid sequence: CASSVAGSEETQYF.

In this sample, this clonotype turned up a few times. The V call is TRBV4-3, the J call TRBJ2-7; no clear D gene. CDR3 length equals 15 residues. Trimming removed 3 bases from V and 6 bases from J, with 18 bases in between. Germline V gene data show CDR1 as LGHNA and CDR2 as YSLEER. Here the CDR3 DNA reads TGCGCCAGCAGCCAGAGTTGGGGTGAAGGTTCCGAGCAGTACTTC. This sequence encodes CASSQSWGEGSEQYF.

This clonotype was counted only a few times. This chain joins TRBV24-1 and TRBJ2-2, with D possibly being TRBD1 (6 bases). This CDR3 contains 14 residues. CDR1 and CDR2 from the germline V gene are KGHDR and SFDVKD. V gave up 7 bases and J gave up 0 bases, with 8 bases separating them. Written as DNA, the CDR3 is TGTGCCACCAGGGACAGTGCGAACACCGGGGAGCTGTTTTTT. Protein sequence: CATRDSANTGELFF.

This clonotype has more than one count but fewer than ten. This chain connects TRBV18 to TRBJ2-1; unclear D gene. V lost 2 bases and J lost 7, with 15 bases in between. This CDR3 comprises 15 residues. Germline V lookup: CDR1 KGHSH, CDR2 LQKENI. The CDR3 loop is CASSPEDTPGNEQFF. CDR3 bases: TGTGCCAGCTCACCAGAAGACACCCCTGGAAATGAGCAGTTCTTC.

This rearrangement joins TRBV7-9 to TRBJ2-7; 7 positions agree with TRBD1. The CDR3 length is 18 residues. CDR1 and CDR2 from the germline V gene are SEHNR and FQNEAQ (reference sequence). The trim removed 5 bases at V and 0 bases at J, leaving 16 bases unmatched. CDR3 DNA sequence: TGTGCCAGCAGCACCTCTTCCCTCCGGGACAGTCTCTCCTACGAGCAGTACTTC. It encodes CASSTSSLRDSLSYEQYF.

The chain has TRBV27 and TRBJ1-1; 12 positions match TRBD1. This CDR3 comprises 15 residues. With V trimmed by 5 bases and J by 6 bases, 7 bases remained unmatched. Germline assignment: CDR1 MNHEY and CDR2 SMNVEV (reference sequence). The CDR3 bases are TGTGCCAGCAGTCTAGGGACAGGGGGCATCCCTGAAGCTTTCTTT. Amino acid sequence: CASSLGTGGIPEAFF.

This clonotype was detected a few times. The CDR3 bases are TGCAGTGCTAGAGATGACGAAGGGGACGGCACAGATACGCAGTATTTT. Its translation: CSARDDEGDGTDTQYF. The chain links TRBV20-1 to TRBJ2-3; either TRBD1 or TRBD2 may supply D (5 bases each). CDR1 and CDR2 (germline): DFQATT, SNEGSKA (reference sequence). The CDR3 runs 16 residues. V lost 0 bases and J 1 base, leaving 14 bases between the germline ends.

This clonotype has more than one count but fewer than ten. The rearrangement joins TRBV19 to TRBJ1-5; D ambiguous. Germline CDR1 and CDR2: LNHDA and SQIVND (reference sequence). V lost 1 base and J 1 base, leaving 8 bases between the germline ends. This CDR3 is built from 15 residues. The CDR3 DNA reads TGTGCCAGTAGTATAGGACTCTTAAGCAATCAGCCCCAGCATTTT. Translation: CASSIGLLSNQPQHF.

The V and J genes are TRBV6-2 or TRBV6-3 and TRBJ1-1; D is uncertain. Deletions cut 7 bases from V and 5 bases from J, with 11 bases between. The CDR3 has 12 amino acids. CDR1 is MNHEY, CDR2 SVGEGT, per germline. The CDR3 is CASTPSGTEAFF. CDR3 DNA: TGTGCCAGCACCCCCTCCGGTACTGAAGCTTTCTTT.

This chain joins TRBV9 and TRBJ2-3; 9 bases map to TRBD2. V lost 4 bases to trimming and J lost 2 bases; unmatched junction nucleotides: 8. The CDR3 sequence is 16 residues long. Germline V gene lookup returns CDR1 SGDLS and CDR2 YYNGEE. For the CDR3, the DNA is TGTGCCAGCAGCCCGCCTCTAGCGGGGATCACAGATACGCAGTATTTT. It yields the protein CASSPPLAGITDTQYF. Variable domain in full (rest from reference TRBV9 and TRBJ2-3): DSGVTQTPKHLITATGQRVTLRCSPRSGDLSVYWYQQSLDQGLQFLIQYYNGEERAKGNILERFSAQQFPDLHSELNLSSLELGDSALYFCASSPPLAGITDTQYFGPGTRLTVL.

This rearrangement joins TRBV12-3 or TRBV12-4 to TRBJ2-7; 7 bases fit TRBD1. This CDR3 region has 13 residues. The V gene end was trimmed by 3 bases and the J gene end by 3 bases; junction bases not matched to a gene: 2. The CDR3 loop reads CASSFTGVYEQYF. For the CDR3, the DNA is TGTGCCAGCAGTTTTACAGGGGTCTACGAGCAGTACTTC.